The rows below give T cell receptor beta chains drawn from one sample of a study of T-cell reconstitution after alpha-beta-depleted transplantation in children. In TCRdb, the PCR reads were re-called with MiXCR into one record per CDR3 protein. The sample has about 240,000 distinct CDR3 sequences, about 23% seen once. The material sequenced was PBMCs, taken before TCRalphabeta/CD19-depleted stem cell transplant. The receptors here all came from a girl aged 2 to 10 with Fanconi anemia, due to receive a stem cell transplant. CDR3s include the opening cysteine and the closing phenylalanine or tryptophan. D genes are given only for firm matches. Size tells how often a clone was seen (once, few, many) or the class of an expanded clone, and some rows leave it out.

D gene	clone size	V gene	CDR3 length	J gene	CDR3 protein	CDR3 DNA
TRBD2	many	TRBV15	15	TRBJ2-3	CATSRAGLVTDTQYF	TGTGCCACCAGCAGAGCAGGACTAGTCACAGATACGCAGTATTTT
-	-	TRBV7-9	13	TRBJ2-5	CASRLANQETQYF	TGTGCCAGCAGATTAGCGAACCAAGAGACCCAGTACTTC
TRBD1	-	TRBV18	16	TRBJ1-4	CASSPQGAITNEKLFF	TGTGCCAGCTCACCACAGGGGGCAATAACTAATGAAAAACTGTTTTTT
TRBD2	-	TRBV20-1	14	TRBJ2-7	CSAPGLAASYEQYF	TGCAGTGCGCCGGGACTAGCGGCCTCCTACGAGCAGTACTTC
TRBD2	many	TRBV29-1	15	TRBJ2-1	CSVESAGGTYNEQFF	TGCAGCGTTGAATCGGCGGGGGGTACCTACAATGAGCAGTTCTTC
-	-	TRBV29-1	15	TRBJ2-1	CSVDSSLSSYNEQFF	TGCAGCGTTGATTCCAGCCTTAGCTCCTACAATGAGCAGTTCTTC
TRBD1	many	TRBV20-1	16	TRBJ1-5	CSAKRQTGGIDQPQHF	TGCAGTGCCAAACGCCAAACAGGGGGCATCGATCAGCCCCAGCATTTT
-	many	TRBV5-1	12	TRBJ2-7	CASNDGSYEQYF	TGCGCCAGCAACGACGGCTCCTACGAGCAGTACTTC
-	-	TRBV5-1	15	TRBJ2-6	CASSLEGTRANVLTF	TGCGCCAGCAGCTTGGAGGGGACTCGGGCCAACGTCCTGACTTTC
TRBD2	-	TRBV4-1	15	TRBJ2-7	CASSPTSGRPLEQYF	TGCGCCAGCAGCCCCACTAGCGGGAGGCCGTTGGAGCAGTACTTC
TRBD1	many	TRBV12-3/TRBV12-4	18	TRBJ2-6	CASTTLGQGGSGANVLTF	TGTGCCAGCACCACATTGGGACAGGGGGGCTCTGGGGCCAACGTCCTGACTTTC
TRBD1	few	TRBV7-2	15	TRBJ2-3	CASSLQGVGADTQYF	TGTGCCAGCAGTCTACAGGGGGTCGGCGCAGATACGCAGTATTTT
TRBD2	-	TRBV27	15	TRBJ2-7	CASTPIAGQPYEQYF	TGTGCCAGCACCCCCATAGCGGGACAACCCTACGAGCAGTACTTC
TRBD1	many	TRBV5-1	16	TRBJ1-3	CASSHGQAHSGNTIYF	TGCGCCAGCAGCCACGGACAGGCACACTCTGGAAACACCATATATTTT
TRBD1	few	TRBV28	14	TRBJ2-3	CASSHDRVVDTQYF	TGTGCCAGCAGCCACGACAGGGTGGTAGATACGCAGTATTTT
-	once	TRBV2	14	TRBJ2-1	CASSESLDPNEQFF	TGTGCCAGCAGTGAAAGTCTAGACCCCAATGAGCAGTTCTTC
TRBD1	many	TRBV29-1	16	TRBJ2-3	CSVEGSGQGLSDTQYF	TGCAGCGTTGAAGGGTCGGGACAGGGGTTATCAGATACGCAGTATTTT
-	-	TRBV30	15	TRBJ1-2	CAWSVFGAAGYGYTF	TGTGCCTGGAGTGTGTTCGGGGCTGCGGGCTATGGCTACACCTTC
-	many	TRBV12-3/TRBV12-4	13	TRBJ1-3	CAILGGSGNTIYF	TGTGCCATCCTTGGGGGCTCTGGAAACACCATATATTTT
TRBD2	-	TRBV7-9	15	TRBJ2-5	CASSRLAGVQETQYF	TGTGCCAGCAGCCGTTTGGCGGGAGTTCAGGAGACCCAGTACTTC
-	many	TRBV28	12	TRBJ1-6	CASSSGHSPLHF	TGTGCCAGCAGTTCAGGGCATTCACCCCTCCACTTT
-	many	TRBV3-1	11	TRBJ2-7	CASEGPYEQYF	TGTGCCAGTGAGGGGCCCTACGAGCAGTACTTC
-	once	TRBV28	12	TRBJ2-7	CASSRGRYEQYF	TGTGCCAGCAGTCGGGGTCGCTACGAGCAGTACTTC
TRBD1	few	TRBV20-1	12	TRBJ2-7	CSTGQGAYEQYF	TGCAGTACCGGACAGGGGGCTTACGAGCAGTACTTC
-	few	TRBV5-5	12	TRBJ2-5	CASREGQETQYF	TGTGCCAGCAGGGAAGGGCAAGAGACCCAGTACTTC
-	many	TRBV5-1	15	TRBJ2-1	CASSLEGPSYNEQFF	TGCGCCAGCAGCTTGGAAGGCCCCTCCTACAATGAGCAGTTCTTC
TRBD2	-	TRBV6-2/TRBV6-3	17	TRBJ2-1	CASSYTASGGAWNEQFF	TGTGCCAGCAGTTACACGGCTAGCGGGGGGGCATGGAATGAGCAGTTCTTC
-	few	TRBV20-1	11	TRBJ1-2	CSSSRAYGYTF	TGCAGTTCATCCAGGGCGTATGGCTACACCTTC
TRBD2	-	TRBV20-1	15	TRBJ2-7	CSARDKREVPYEQYF	TGCAGTGCTAGAGATAAGCGGGAGGTCCCATACGAGCAGTACTTC
TRBD2	few	TRBV20-1	15	TRBJ2-7	CSAEAPGTRTLLKHF	TGCAGTGCCGAAGCTCCAGGGACTAGGACCCTTTTAAAGCACTTC
-	few	TRBV20-1	16	TRBJ2-1	CSARTPSGRHYNEQFF	TGCAGTGCTAGGACACCAAGCGGTCGACACTACAATGAGCAGTTCTTC
TRBD1	-	TRBV6-5	12	TRBJ1-1	CASSYGGQEAFF	TGTGCCAGCAGTTACGGGGGACAGGAAGCTTTCTTT
-	few	TRBV7-2	16	TRBJ2-2	CASSLKAPSRNGELFF	TGTGCCAGCAGCTTAAAAGCCCCCAGTCGAAACGGGGAGCTGTTTTTT
-	-	TRBV12-3/TRBV12-4	14	TRBJ2-7	CASSLAQQTYEQYF	TGTGCCAGCAGTTTAGCGCAACAGACCTACGAGCAGTACTTC
-	few	TRBV7-2	14	TRBJ2-1	CASPPVGPYNEQFF	TGTGCCAGCCCCCCAGTGGGTCCCTACAATGAGCAGTTCTTC
TRBD2	-	TRBV11-2	17	TRBJ2-4	CASSLASGSFGKNIQYF	TGTGCCAGCAGCTTAGCAAGCGGGAGTTTCGGCAAAAACATTCAGTACTTC
TRBD2	-	TRBV20-1	16	TRBJ2-3	CSARGLAGGNLITQYF	TGCAGTGCTCGGGGACTAGCGGGAGGTAACCTAATTACGCAGTATTTT
-	-	TRBV7-8	15	TRBJ2-7	CASSLGGLGSYEQYF	TGTGCCAGCAGCTTAGGGGGTTTAGGCTCCTACGAGCAGTACTTC
TRBD2	-	TRBV3-1	16	TRBJ2-1	CASSQDGGRVMLGQFF	TGTGCCAGCAGCCAAGATGGCGGGAGGGTGATGCTAGGGCAGTTCTTC
-	-	TRBV5-1	15	TRBJ2-5	CASSHKVTDQETQYF	TGCGCCAGCAGCCATAAGGTCACAGACCAAGAGACCCAGTACTTC
-	many	TRBV4-2	13	TRBJ2-1	CASSQVRAGEQFF	TGTGCCAGCAGCCAAGTGAGGGCAGGAGAGCAGTTCTTC